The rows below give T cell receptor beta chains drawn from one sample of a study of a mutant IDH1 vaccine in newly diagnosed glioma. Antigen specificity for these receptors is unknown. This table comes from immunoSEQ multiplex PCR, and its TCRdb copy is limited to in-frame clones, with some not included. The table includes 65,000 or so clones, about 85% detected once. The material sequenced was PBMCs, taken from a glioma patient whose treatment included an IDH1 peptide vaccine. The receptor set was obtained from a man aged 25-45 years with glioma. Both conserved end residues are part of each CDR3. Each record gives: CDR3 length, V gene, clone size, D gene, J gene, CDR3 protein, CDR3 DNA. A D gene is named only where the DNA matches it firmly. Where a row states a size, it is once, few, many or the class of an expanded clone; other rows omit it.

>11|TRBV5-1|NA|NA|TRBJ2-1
CASSLGGEQFF
TGCGCCAGCAGCTTGGGAGGGGAGCAGTTCTTC
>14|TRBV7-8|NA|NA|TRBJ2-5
CASSLVSGSKTQYF
TGTGCCAGCAGCTTAGTCAGCGGCTCCAAGACCCAGTACTTC
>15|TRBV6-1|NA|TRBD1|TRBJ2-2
CASSEGTGGAGELFF
TGTGCCAGCAGTGAAGGGACAGGGGGCGCCGGGGAGCTGTTTTTT
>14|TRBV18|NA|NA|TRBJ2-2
CASSPTADTGELFF
TGTGCCAGCTCACCAACCGCCGACACCGGGGAGCTGTTTTTT
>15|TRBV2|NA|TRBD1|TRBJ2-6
CATRDRGPGANVLTF
TGTGCCACCAGGGACAGGGGACCGGGGGCCAACGTCCTGACTTTC
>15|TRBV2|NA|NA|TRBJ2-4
CASSGVGSGKNIQYF
TGTGCCAGCAGTGGAGTCGGGAGTGGCAAAAACATTCAGTACTTC
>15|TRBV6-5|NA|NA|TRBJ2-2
CASSSQAVNTGELFF
TGTGCCAGCAGTTCACAAGCGGTTAACACCGGGGAGCTGTTTTTT
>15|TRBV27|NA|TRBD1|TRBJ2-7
CASSTLNRGSYEQYF
TGTGCCAGCAGTACACTTAACAGGGGCTCCTACGAGCAGTACTTC
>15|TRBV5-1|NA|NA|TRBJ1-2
CASSLVREMAYGYTF
TGCGCCAGCAGCTTGGTGAGGGAAATGGCCTATGGCTACACCTTC
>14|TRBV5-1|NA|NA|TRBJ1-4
CASSLAARGEKLFF
TGCGCCAGCAGCTTGGCCGCTAGGGGGGAAAAACTGTTTTTT
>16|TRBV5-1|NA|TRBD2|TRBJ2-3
CASSPRGGLGTDTQYF
TGCGCCAGCAGCCCTCGCGGGGGACTGGGGACAGATACGCAGTATTTT
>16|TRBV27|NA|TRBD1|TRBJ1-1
CASRLGTGASNTEAFF
TGTGCCAGCAGACTCGGGACAGGGGCTTCGAACACTGAAGCTTTCTTT
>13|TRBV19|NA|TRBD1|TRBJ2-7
CASSLGQADEQYF
TGTGCCAGTAGCTTAGGACAGGCCGACGAGCAGTACTTC
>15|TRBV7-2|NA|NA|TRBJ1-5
CASSLDGAPNQPQHF
TGTGCCAGCAGCCTAGACGGAGCCCCTAATCAGCCCCAGCATTTT
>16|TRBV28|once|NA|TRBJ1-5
CASRSTTLASNQPQHF
TGTGCCAGCAGATCCACCACGTTAGCTAGCAATCAGCCCCAGCATTTT
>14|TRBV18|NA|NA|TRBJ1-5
CASSPGQPQGSQHF
TGTGCCAGCTCACCCGGACAGCCTCAAGGGTCCCAGCATTTT
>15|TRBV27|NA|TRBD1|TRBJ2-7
CASSLRQGSDYEQYF
TGTGCCAGCAGTCTTAGACAGGGTTCAGACTACGAGCAGTACTTC
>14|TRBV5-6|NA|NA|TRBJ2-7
CASSRRGAGYEQYF
TGTGCCAGCAGCCGCCGGGGGGCGGGATACGAGCAGTACTTC
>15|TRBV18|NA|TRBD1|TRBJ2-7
CASSPGQGVRREQYF
TGTGCCAGCTCCCCTGGACAGGGTGTCCGTCGGGAGCAGTACTTC
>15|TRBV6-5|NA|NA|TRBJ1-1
CASSYSGVSNTEAFF
TGTGCCAGCAGTTATAGCGGCGTTTCGAACACTGAAGCTTTCTTT
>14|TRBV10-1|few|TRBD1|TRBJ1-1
CASSETGVRTEAFF
TGCGCCAGCAGTGAGACAGGGGTGAGGACTGAAGCTTTCTTT
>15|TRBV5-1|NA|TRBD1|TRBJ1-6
CASTWGQGDNSPLHF
TGCGCCAGCACCTGGGGGCAGGGGGATAATTCACCCCTCCACTTT
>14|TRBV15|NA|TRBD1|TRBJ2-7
CATSRGGQGHEQYF
TGTGCCACCAGCAGGGGAGGACAGGGCCACGAGCAGTACTTC
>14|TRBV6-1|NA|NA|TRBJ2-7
CASRAGQSSYEQYF
TGTGCCAGCAGAGCGGGACAGAGCTCCTACGAGCAGTACTTC
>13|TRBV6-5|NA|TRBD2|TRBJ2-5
CASRTGRAGTQYF
TGTGCCAGCAGAACCGGGAGGGCGGGGACCCAGTACTTC
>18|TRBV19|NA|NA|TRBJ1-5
CASINGGKRPNSNQPQHF
TGTGCCAGTATAAATGGGGGCAAACGGCCGAATAGCAATCAGCCCCAGCATTTT
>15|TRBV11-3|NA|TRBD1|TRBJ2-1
CASSSDRGSYNEQFF
TGTGCCAGCAGCTCGGACAGGGGGTCCTACAATGAGCAGTTCTTC
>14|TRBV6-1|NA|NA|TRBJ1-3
CASSPSTTGNTIYF
TGTGCCAGCAGTCCTAGTACCACTGGAAACACCATATATTTT
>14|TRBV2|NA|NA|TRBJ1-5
CASSPVSPNQPQHF
TGTGCCAGCAGCCCAGTATCTCCCAATCAGCCCCAGCATTTT
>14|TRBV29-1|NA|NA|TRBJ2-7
CSVRVGAFSYEQYF
TGCAGCGTTCGCGTGGGGGCCTTCTCCTACGAGCAGTACTTC
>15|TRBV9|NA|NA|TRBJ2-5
CASSNPLGFMETQYF
TGTGCCAGCAGCAACCCTCTGGGGTTCATGGAGACCCAGTACTTC
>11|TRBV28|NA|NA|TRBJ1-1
CASSSSVEAFF
TGTGCCAGCAGTTCCAGTGTTGAAGCTTTCTTT
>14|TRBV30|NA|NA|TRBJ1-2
CAWTQGRISGGYTF
TGTGCCTGGACCCAAGGACGGATCAGCGGCGGCTACACCTTC
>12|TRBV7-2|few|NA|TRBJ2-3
CASSLSTDTQYF
TGTGCCAGCAGCTTGAGCACAGATACGCAGTATTTT
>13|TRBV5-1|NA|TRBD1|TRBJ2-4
CASSLDRGAIQYF
TGCGCCAGCAGCTTGGACAGGGGGGCAATTCAGTACTTC
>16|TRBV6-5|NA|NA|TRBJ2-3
CASSYSPSSGTDTQYF
TGTGCCAGCAGTTACTCGCCGTCTAGCGGCACAGATACGCAGTATTTT
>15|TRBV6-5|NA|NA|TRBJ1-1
CASSYQGVGDTEAFF
TGTGCCAGCAGTTACCAAGGGGTGGGAGACACTGAAGCTTTCTTT
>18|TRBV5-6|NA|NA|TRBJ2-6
CASSILTRRTSGANVLTF
TGTGCCAGCAGCATCTTGACTAGACGAACCTCTGGGGCCAACGTCCTGACTTTC
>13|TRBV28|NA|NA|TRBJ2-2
CASSSLPTGELFF
TGTGCCAGCAGTTCCCTGCCCACCGGGGAGCTGTTTTTT
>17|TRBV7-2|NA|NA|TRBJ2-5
CASSPTWFTGGGETQYF
TGTGCCAGCAGCCCGACGTGGTTTACGGGGGGCGGAGAGACCCAGTACTTC
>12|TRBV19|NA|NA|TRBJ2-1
CASSTRTNEQFF
TGTGCCAGTAGTACGCGGACTAATGAGCAGTTCTTC
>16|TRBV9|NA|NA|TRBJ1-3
CASSAGGTLSGNTIYF
TGTGCCAGCAGCGCGGGCGGGACACTCTCTGGAAACACCATATATTTT
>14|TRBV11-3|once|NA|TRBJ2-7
CASVGVLRSYEQYF
TGTGCCAGCGTAGGAGTACTACGGTCCTACGAGCAGTACTTC